This T cell receptor beta chain emerged from a study of blood T cell repertoires in COVID-19. About the research overall: COVID-19 samples collected from the United States, Italy and Spain covered acute and convalescent phases.

Patients of the Seattle cohort, enrolled during active infection, were followed longitudinally. CDR1 is SGHTA, CDR2 FQGTGA, per germline. The CDR3 is 15 amino acids. Trimming removed 3 bases at V and 10 bases at J, with 16 bases between. Libraries were prepared by immunoSEQ multiplex PCR; TCRdb keeps only in-frame clonotypes and omits some of them. This sample yields 210,000 or so clones, of which approximately 80% are seen a single time; roughly 7.8% belongs to the top ten. Source material: peripheral blood. The chain couples TRBV7-3 to TRBJ1-6; the D gene is possibly TRBD1 (5 bases). This receptor was identified in a woman aged 80 or over with COVID-19, enrolled during active disease. The CDR3 nucleotides are TGTGCCAGCAGCTTGGAGGGGTCTTTCATGTCACCCCTCCACTTT. It translates to CASSLEGSFMSPLHF.